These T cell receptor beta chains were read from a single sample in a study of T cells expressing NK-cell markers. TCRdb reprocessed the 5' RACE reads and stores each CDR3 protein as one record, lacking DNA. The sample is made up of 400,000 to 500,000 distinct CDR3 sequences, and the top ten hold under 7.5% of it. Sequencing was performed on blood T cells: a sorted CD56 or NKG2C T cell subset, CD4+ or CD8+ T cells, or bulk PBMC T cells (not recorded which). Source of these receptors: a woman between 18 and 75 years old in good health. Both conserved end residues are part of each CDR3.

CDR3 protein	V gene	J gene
CSVDETSGANVLTF	TRBV29-1	TRBJ2-6
CASSSANNEQFF	TRBV5-4	TRBJ2-1
CASSLGDRVLNEQFF	TRBV5-1	TRBJ2-1
CASSVQGGNEQFF	TRBV6-1	TRBJ2-1
CASVRRGEGNEKLFF	TRBV19	TRBJ1-4
CASSLGTRTNDGAGELFF	TRBV7-6	TRBJ2-2
CASSSAGLAGGFNEQFF	TRBV7-2	TRBJ2-1
CSAYRGRAGELFF	TRBV20-1	TRBJ2-2
CASSPRRTTNQPQHF	TRBV5-8	TRBJ1-5
CAWSVLGGSSYNEQFF	TRBV30	TRBJ2-1
CASSLPGLGQPQHF	TRBV5-4	TRBJ1-5
CSASGEGTRPLEQYF	TRBV20-1	TRBJ2-7
CATSDFGGRFHNEQFF	TRBV24-1	TRBJ2-1
CASPTEATNEKLFF	TRBV27	TRBJ1-4
CASSYRDPSETQYF	TRBV6-5	TRBJ2-5
CASQPGQAGNGYTF	TRBV6-1	TRBJ1-2
CASTHAGYENIQYF	TRBV30	TRBJ2-4
CASSVGGQTQYF	TRBV7-2	TRBJ2-5
CASSQGTLHGNEQFF	TRBV28	TRBJ2-1
CSARVLSLLGNTIYF	TRBV20-1	TRBJ1-3
CASSHGTSGSLYEQYF	TRBV7-3	TRBJ2-7
CASSSGAISTDTQYF	TRBV7-3	TRBJ2-3
CASSLSGPQETQYF	TRBV12-3/TRBV12-4	TRBJ2-5
CASSPLGGGYNEQFF	TRBV7-9	TRBJ2-1
CASSVRTSRNTGELFF	TRBV7-9	TRBJ2-2
CASSLTPRQGAYGYTF	TRBV12-3/TRBV12-4	TRBJ1-2
CASSRDRGPYNEQFF	TRBV6-5	TRBJ2-1
CASSQEIAGETQYF	TRBV14	TRBJ2-5
CASRKDGSYEQYF	TRBV28	TRBJ2-7
CASSLAGGNLYGYTF	TRBV7-2	TRBJ1-2
CASSFGQGFHEQFF	TRBV5-1	TRBJ2-1
CSASPGQGRLSDTQYF	TRBV20-1	TRBJ2-3
CASSFGEGEPFF	TRBV7-2	TRBJ2-1